This entry features one T cell receptor beta chain sequence. Its antigen is not identified. This sample is drawn from a study of T cell responses to AZD1222 COVID-19 vaccine. Study-wide points: In all cases, repertoires were sampled only after the peak T cell response. Just six or seven AZD1222 recipients tested seropositive at baseline. Donor demographics were predominantly white British with a female majority; clonal diversity may be underestimated.

Produced via immunoSEQ multiplex PCR; TCRdb's table is partial and in-frame only. Counted here are about 120,000 clones, about 90% occurring once; the ten biggest clones make up about 4.1%. The TCR sequence derives from an adult in good health. Sequencing was performed on peripheral blood, taken on day 0 of MenACWY control vaccination.

The chain's CDR3 is CASRTRLEAFF. The CDR3 DNA reads as TGTGCCAGCAGAACCCGACTGGAAGCTTTCTTT. V is TRBV12-3 or TRBV12-4 and J is TRBJ1-1, with D unresolved. The V end lost 6 bases, the J end lost 8 bases, and 10 bases lay between the germline ends. The CDR3 sequence is 11 residues long.